These T cell receptor beta chains were read from a single sample in a study. TCRdb passed the 5' RACE reads through MiXCR, listing each CDR3 protein once. The data hold roughly 40,000 distinct CDR3 sequences, with approximately 19% observed a single time. Sequencing was carried out using naive CD4+ T cells sorted from a lymph node. The source is a female donor with breast cancer. Both conserved end residues are part of each CDR3. A D gene is named only where the DNA matches it firmly. The size entry is marked missing in some rows and otherwise reads once, few, many or a size class.

-	many	TRBV7-3	TRBJ2-3	TGTGCCAGCAGCTTAACCCAGGGCACAGATACGCAGTATTTT	CASSLTQGTDTQYF
TRBD2	-	TRBV5-1	TRBJ2-1	TGCGCCAGCAGCTCCGTCGACTGGGGCGGGAGGCTCCCCTACAATGAGCAGTTCTTC	CASSSVDWGGRLPYNEQFF
-	-	TRBV25-1	TRBJ1-4	TGTGCCAGCAGTGAACGCCCGAGGAACCGGGGGGAAAAACTGTTTTTT	CASSERPRNRGEKLFF
TRBD1	few	TRBV9	TRBJ1-2	TGTGCCAGCAGGGGGACAGGACCAAATGGCTACACCTTC	CASRGTGPNGYTF
-	few	TRBV6-1	TRBJ1-5	TGTGCCAGCAGTGACCGATGGGGGGAGGGAGGACCCCAGCATTTT	CASSDRWGEGGPQHF
-	few	TRBV7-2	TRBJ2-5	TGTGCCAGCAGCATCGGACAGAGAGAGACCCAGTACTTC	CASSIGQRETQYF
TRBD1	many	TRBV27	TRBJ1-6	TGTGCCAGCAGTCGAAGGACAGGGGAGAATTCACCCCTCCACTTT	CASSRRTGENSPLHF
-	-	TRBV5-1	TRBJ2-7	TGCGCCAGCAGCTTGGGGCGGGACTCCTACGAGCAGTACTTC	CASSLGRDSYEQYF
-	few	TRBV6-5	TRBJ2-3	TGTGCCAGCACAGGGACAGATACGCAGTATTTT	CASTGTDTQYF
-	-	TRBV20-1	TRBJ1-5	TGCAGTGCTAGTCGCGCGGCCCCCAATCAGCCCCAGCATTTT	CSASRAAPNQPQHF
-	few	TRBV5-1	TRBJ2-2	TGCGCCAGCAGCTTGCGGACAGCGAACACCGGGGAGCTGTTTTTT	CASSLRTANTGELFF
TRBD1	-	TRBV29-1	TRBJ2-3	TGCAGCGTGTACAGGGGAGGCACAGATACGCAGTATTTT	CSVYRGGTDTQYF
-	-	TRBV7-2	TRBJ2-5	TGTGCCAGCAGCGTAGGACTGGGGTACCAAGAGACCCAGTACTTC	CASSVGLGYQETQYF
TRBD1	few	TRBV20-1	TRBJ1-5	TGCAGTGGCTCAACCGGGACAGGGAATCAGCCCCAGCATTTT	CSGSTGTGNQPQHF
TRBD2	-	TRBV20-1	TRBJ2-4	TGCAGTGCTAGACCCCCTAGCGGGAGCCCCCGGATAGCCAAAAACATTCAGTACTTC	CSARPPSGSPRIAKNIQYF
-	few	TRBV5-1	TRBJ2-3	TGCGCCAGCAGTGGCACCGGGGATACGCAGTATTTT	CASSGTGDTQYF
-	few	TRBV5-1	TRBJ2-7	TGCGCCAGCAGCTTGCATCGGGCGGGGCTCGAGCAGTACTTC	CASSLHRAGLEQYF
-	few	TRBV5-1	TRBJ2-1	TGCGCCAGCTCAGTCAGGGGGGACAATGAGCAGTTCTTC	CASSVRGDNEQFF
-	-	TRBV5-1	TRBJ1-2	TGCGCCAGCAGCTCGATCGGTAGTATGTATGGCTACACCTTC	CASSSIGSMYGYTF
-	many	TRBV5-1	TRBJ1-1	TGCGCCACGTCTGAGGGGTCCACGAACACTGAAGCTTTCTTT	CATSEGSTNTEAFF
TRBD1	few	TRBV12-5	TRBJ2-7	TGTGCTAGTGGTGCAGCTTTAGGGACAGGGAAGTACGAGCAGTACTTC	CASGAALGTGKYEQYF
-	medium-sized	TRBV6-1	TRBJ1-2	TGTGCCAGCGCCTTAAATGGGGATGGCTATGGCTACACCTTC	CASALNGDGYGYTF
-	many	TRBV5-1	TRBJ1-1	TGCGCCAGCAGCCCACAGGATATGAACACTGAAGCTTTCTTT	CASSPQDMNTEAFF
-	-	TRBV6-2/TRBV6-3	TRBJ1-5	TGTGCCAGCGCCGTGCGAGGTGCGAATCAGCCCCAGCATTTT	CASAVRGANQPQHF
-	few	TRBV12-5	TRBJ1-1	TGTGCTAGTGGATTGGAGATGAACACTGAAGCTTTCTTT	CASGLEMNTEAFF
-	-	TRBV20-1	TRBJ2-7	TGCAGTGCTGCGACACCCGGACTGGACGGCGGCTACGAGCAGTACTTC	CSAATPGLDGGYEQYF
TRBD1	-	TRBV5-1	TRBJ1-5	TGCGCCAGCAGCTTGGACAGGGGAGATCAGCCCCAGCATTTT	CASSLDRGDQPQHF
-	-	TRBV7-2	TRBJ2-2	TGTGCCAGCAGCACGGACACCGGGGAGCTGTTTTTT	CASSTDTGELFF
TRBD1	many	TRBV25-1	TRBJ2-4	TGTGCCAGCCGGGACAGAATTGACATTCAGTACTTC	CASRDRIDIQYF
-	-	TRBV3-1	TRBJ1-6	TGTGCCAGCAGCCAAGATCTGCCGAGCTCCTATAATTCACCCCTCCACTTT	CASSQDLPSSYNSPLHF
TRBD1	many	TRBV6-1	TRBJ1-2	TGTGCCAGCAGCTCTTTTGACAGGGGAGTATCCTATGGCTACACCTTC	CASSSFDRGVSYGYTF
TRBD1	few	TRBV29-1	TRBJ2-1	TGCAGCGTGCCCGGGACAGAATCCTACAATGAGCAGTTCTTC	CSVPGTESYNEQFF
-	-	TRBV12-3/TRBV12-4	TRBJ2-7	TGTGCCAGCAGTTTAAGAGGATACGAGCAGTACTTC	CASSLRGYEQYF
-	few	TRBV6-5	TRBJ1-2	TGTGCCAGCAGTTCTCATACCTATGGCTACACCTTC	CASSSHTYGYTF
-	many	TRBV6-5	TRBJ2-6	TGTGCCAGCAAACTAGAGGGTGCTGGGGCCAACGTCCTGACTTTC	CASKLEGAGANVLTF
-	medium-sized	TRBV7-2	TRBJ1-3	TGTGCCAGCAGCTTAGGCCCGGGGGGAGCAGGAAACACCATATATTTT	CASSLGPGGAGNTIYF
TRBD2	few	TRBV19	TRBJ2-1	TGTGCCAGTAGGCTTAGCGGGGGGCTTCACAATGAGCAGTTCTTC	CASRLSGGLHNEQFF
-	medium-sized	TRBV7-9	TRBJ1-5	TGTGCCAGCAGCTTAGACGGCTCCGGGGGGCCCCAGCATTTT	CASSLDGSGGPQHF
TRBD1	-	TRBV5-1	TRBJ1-1	TGCGCCTGCAGCTTGACGGGACAGCCGCCGACTGAAGCTTTCTTT	CACSLTGQPPTEAFF
-	-	TRBV28	TRBJ1-2	TGTGCCAGCACCCCCGTCGGGGCAGGCCTATGGGGCTACACCTTC	CASTPVGAGLWGYTF
-	-	TRBV13	TRBJ2-4	TGTGCCAGCAGCTCGGAAAAGGAGACTAGTGGGGACGTTCAGTACTTC	CASSSEKETSGDVQYF
-	many	TRBV20-1	TRBJ2-2	TGCAGTGCTAATAACGCCGCCAGGGGGGACACCGGGGAGCTGTTTTTT	CSANNAARGDTGELFF
TRBD2	few	TRBV5-1	TRBJ2-2	TGCGCCAGCAGCTTGTTATCTAGCGGGAACACCGGGGAGCTGTTTTTT	CASSLLSSGNTGELFF
TRBD1	many	TRBV29-1	TRBJ2-1	TGCAGCGTCTCTAGGGACAGGGGTAATGAGCAGTTCTTC	CSVSRDRGNEQFF
-	-	TRBV7-2	TRBJ2-4	TGTGCCAGCAGCTTAGAGAAGTGGGGAAACATTCAGTACTTC	CASSLEKWGNIQYF
-	many	TRBV29-1	TRBJ2-5	TGCAGCGTTGTGGCTAGCGCCTCCCAAGAGACCCAGTACTTC	CSVVASASQETQYF
-	few	TRBV29-1	TRBJ1-2	TGCAGCGTTGAAGATCGGGGTCGCATGGGGGGCGCGGGTGGCTACACCTTC	CSVEDRGRMGGAGGYTF
-	few	TRBV7-2	TRBJ1-5	TGTGCCAGCAGCTTAGCGCAAGTTAGCAATCAGCCCCAGCATTTT	CASSLAQVSNQPQHF
TRBD2	few	TRBV3-1	TRBJ2-3	TGTGCCAGCAGCGAACCGACTAGCGGGAGCACAGATACGCAGTATTTT	CASSEPTSGSTDTQYF